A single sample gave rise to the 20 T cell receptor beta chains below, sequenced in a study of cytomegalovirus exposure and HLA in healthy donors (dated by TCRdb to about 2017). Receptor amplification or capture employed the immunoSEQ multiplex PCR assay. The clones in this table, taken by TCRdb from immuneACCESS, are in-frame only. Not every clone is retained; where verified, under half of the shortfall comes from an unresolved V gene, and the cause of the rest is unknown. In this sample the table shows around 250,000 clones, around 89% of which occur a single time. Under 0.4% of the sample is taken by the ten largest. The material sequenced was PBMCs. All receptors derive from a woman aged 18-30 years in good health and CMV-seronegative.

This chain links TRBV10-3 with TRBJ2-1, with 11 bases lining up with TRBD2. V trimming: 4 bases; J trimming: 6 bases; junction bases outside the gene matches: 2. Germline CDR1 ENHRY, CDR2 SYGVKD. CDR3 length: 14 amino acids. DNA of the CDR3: TGTGCCATCAGTGCTAGCGGGGGGACCAATGAGCAGTTCTTC. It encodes CAISASGGTNEQFF.

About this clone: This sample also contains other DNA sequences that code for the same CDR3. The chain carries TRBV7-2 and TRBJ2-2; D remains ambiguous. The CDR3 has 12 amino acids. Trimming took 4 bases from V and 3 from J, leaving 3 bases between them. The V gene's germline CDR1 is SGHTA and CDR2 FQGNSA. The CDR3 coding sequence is TGTGCCAGCAGCTCGTACACCGGGGAGCTGTTTTTT. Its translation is CASSSYTGELFF.

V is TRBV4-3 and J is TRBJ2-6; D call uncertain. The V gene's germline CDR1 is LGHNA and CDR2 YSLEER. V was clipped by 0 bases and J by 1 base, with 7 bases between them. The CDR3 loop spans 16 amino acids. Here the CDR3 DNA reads TGCGCCAGCAGCCAAGACCCTTTTTCTGGGGCCAACGTCCTGACTTTC. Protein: CASSQDPFSGANVLTF.

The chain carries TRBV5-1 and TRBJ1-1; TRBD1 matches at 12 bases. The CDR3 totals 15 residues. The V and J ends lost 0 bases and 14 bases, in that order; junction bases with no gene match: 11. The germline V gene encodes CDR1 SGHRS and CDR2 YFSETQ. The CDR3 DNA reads TGCGCCAGCAGCTTGGGGGACAGGGGGCTCTCACTCGGCTTCTTT. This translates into CASSLGDRGLSLGFF.

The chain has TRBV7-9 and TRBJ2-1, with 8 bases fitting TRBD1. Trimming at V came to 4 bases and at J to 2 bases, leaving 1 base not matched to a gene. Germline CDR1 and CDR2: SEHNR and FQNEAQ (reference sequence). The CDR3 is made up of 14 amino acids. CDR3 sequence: CASSSQGAYNEQFF. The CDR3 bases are TGTGCCAGCAGCTCACAGGGGGCCTACAATGAGCAGTTCTTC.

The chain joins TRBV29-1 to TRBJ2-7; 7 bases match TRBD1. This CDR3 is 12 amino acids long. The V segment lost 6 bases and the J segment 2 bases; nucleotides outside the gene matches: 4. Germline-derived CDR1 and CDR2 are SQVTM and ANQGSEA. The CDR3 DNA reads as TGCAGCGTCTGGGACAGCCCCTACGAGCAGTACTTC. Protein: CSVWDSPYEQYF.

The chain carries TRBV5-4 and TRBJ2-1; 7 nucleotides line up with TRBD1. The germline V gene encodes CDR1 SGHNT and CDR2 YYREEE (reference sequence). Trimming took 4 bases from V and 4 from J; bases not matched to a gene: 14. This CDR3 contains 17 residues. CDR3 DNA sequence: TGTGCCAGCAGCCCCCCCGGGACAGCGGAATTTTACAATGAGCAGTTCTTC. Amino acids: CASSPPGTAEFYNEQFF.

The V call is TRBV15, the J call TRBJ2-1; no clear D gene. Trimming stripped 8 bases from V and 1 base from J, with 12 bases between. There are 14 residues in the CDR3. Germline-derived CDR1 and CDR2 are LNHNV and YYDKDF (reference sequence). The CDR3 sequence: CATDSSQSYNEQFF. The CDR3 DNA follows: TGTGCCACCGATAGTTCCCAATCCTACAATGAGCAGTTCTTC.

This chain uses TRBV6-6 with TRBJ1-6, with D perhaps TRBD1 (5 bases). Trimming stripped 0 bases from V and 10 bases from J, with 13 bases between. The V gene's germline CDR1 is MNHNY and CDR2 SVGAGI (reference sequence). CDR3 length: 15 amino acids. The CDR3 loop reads CASSYSAQGGSPLHF. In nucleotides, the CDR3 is TGTGCCAGCAGTTACTCGGCCCAGGGCGGCTCACCCCTCCACTTT.

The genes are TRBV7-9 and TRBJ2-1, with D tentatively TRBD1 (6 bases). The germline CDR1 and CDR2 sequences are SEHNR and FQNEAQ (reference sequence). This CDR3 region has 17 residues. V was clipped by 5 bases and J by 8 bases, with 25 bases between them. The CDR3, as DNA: TGTGCCAGCAGCAAGAAATCCGGGACACGACAAGACGATGAGCAGTTCTTC. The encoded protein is CASSKKSGTRQDDEQFF.

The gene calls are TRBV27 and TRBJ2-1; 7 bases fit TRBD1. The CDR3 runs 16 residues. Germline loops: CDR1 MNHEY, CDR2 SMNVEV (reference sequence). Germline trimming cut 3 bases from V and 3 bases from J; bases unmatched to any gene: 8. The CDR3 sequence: CASSLAGAGGYNEQFF. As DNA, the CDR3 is TGTGCCAGCAGTTTGGCCGGGGCAGGGGGCTACAATGAGCAGTTCTTC.

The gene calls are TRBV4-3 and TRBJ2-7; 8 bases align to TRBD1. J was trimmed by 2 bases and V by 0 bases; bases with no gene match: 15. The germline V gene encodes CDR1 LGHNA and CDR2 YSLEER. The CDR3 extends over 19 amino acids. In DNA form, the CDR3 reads TGCGCCAGCAGCCAAGAAACCGGGACAGGCCGCGCCTTGGCCTACGAGCAGTACTTC. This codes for CASSQETGTGRALAYEQYF.

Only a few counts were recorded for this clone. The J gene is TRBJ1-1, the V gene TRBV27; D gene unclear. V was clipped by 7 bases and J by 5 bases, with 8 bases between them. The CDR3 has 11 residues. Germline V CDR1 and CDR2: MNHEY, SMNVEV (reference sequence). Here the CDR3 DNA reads TGTGCCAGCACCGGTAAGACTGAAGCTTTCTTT. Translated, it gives CASTGKTEAFF.

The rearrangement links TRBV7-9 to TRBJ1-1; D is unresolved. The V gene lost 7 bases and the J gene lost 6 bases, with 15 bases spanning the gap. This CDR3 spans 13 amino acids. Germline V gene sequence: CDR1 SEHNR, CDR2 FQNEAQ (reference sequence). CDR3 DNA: TGTGCCAGCATACGTGGACTCGGGGCTGAAGCTTTCTTT. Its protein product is CASIRGLGAEAFF.

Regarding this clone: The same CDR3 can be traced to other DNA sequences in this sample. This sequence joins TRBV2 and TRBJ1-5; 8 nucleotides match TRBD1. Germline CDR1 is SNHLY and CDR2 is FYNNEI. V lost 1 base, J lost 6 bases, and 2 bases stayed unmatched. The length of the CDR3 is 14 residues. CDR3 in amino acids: CASSEGQGAQPQHF. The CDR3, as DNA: TGTGCCAGCAGTGAAGGTCAGGGGGCTCAGCCCCAGCATTTT. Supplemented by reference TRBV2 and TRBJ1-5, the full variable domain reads EPEVTQTPSHQVTQMGQEVILRCVPISNHLYFYWYRQILGQKVEFLVSFYNNEISEKSEIFDDQFSVERPDGSNFTLKIRSTKLEDSAMYFCASSEGQGAQPQHFGDGTRLSIL.

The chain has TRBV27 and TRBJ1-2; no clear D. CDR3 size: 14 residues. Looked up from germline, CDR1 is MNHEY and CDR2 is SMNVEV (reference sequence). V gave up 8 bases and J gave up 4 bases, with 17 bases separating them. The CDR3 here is CASAQNLGGYGYTF. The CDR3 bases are TGTGCCAGCGCTCAAAATCTTGGCGGCTATGGCTACACCTTC.

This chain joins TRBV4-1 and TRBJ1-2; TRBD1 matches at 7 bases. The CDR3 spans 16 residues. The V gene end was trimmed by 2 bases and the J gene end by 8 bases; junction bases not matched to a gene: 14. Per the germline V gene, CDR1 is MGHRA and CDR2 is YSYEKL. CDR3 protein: CASSQTRQGRLYGYTF. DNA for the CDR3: TGCGCCAGCAGCCAAACTCGACAGGGAAGGTTGTACGGCTACACCTTC.

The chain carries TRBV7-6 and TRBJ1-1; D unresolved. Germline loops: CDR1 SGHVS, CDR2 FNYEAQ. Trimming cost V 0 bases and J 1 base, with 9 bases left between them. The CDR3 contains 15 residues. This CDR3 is CASSLAVTPNTEAFF. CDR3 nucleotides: TGTGCCAGCAGCTTAGCGGTGACACCGAACACTGAAGCTTTCTTT. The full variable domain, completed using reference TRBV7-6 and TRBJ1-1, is GAGVSQSPRYKVTKRGQDVALRCDPISGHVSLYWYRQALGQGPEFLTYFNYEAQQDKSGLPNDRFSAERPEGSISTLTIQRTEQRDSAMYRCASSLAVTPNTEAFFGQGTRLTVV.

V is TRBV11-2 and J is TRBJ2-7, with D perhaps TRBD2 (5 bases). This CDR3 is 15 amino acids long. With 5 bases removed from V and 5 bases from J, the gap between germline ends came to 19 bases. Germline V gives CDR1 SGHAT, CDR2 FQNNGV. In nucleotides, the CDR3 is TGTGCCAGCAGCCCCTATGAGGTAGCGCGCGACGAGCAGTACTTC. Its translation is CASSPYEVARDEQYF.

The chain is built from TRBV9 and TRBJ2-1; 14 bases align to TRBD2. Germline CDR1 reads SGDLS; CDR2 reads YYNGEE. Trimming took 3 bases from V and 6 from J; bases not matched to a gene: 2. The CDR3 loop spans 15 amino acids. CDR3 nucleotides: TGTGCCAGCAGCGCGGGACTAGCGGGGGTCAATGAGCAGTTCTTC. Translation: CASSAGLAGVNEQFF. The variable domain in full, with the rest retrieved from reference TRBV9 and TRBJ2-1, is DSGVTQTPKHLITATGQRVTLRCSPRSGDLSVYWYQQSLDQGLQFLIQYYNGEERAKGNILERFSAQQFPDLHSELNLSSLELGDSALYFCASSAGLAGVNEQFFGPGTRLTVL.